This T cell receptor beta chain was captured by sequencing in a study of human T cells and chemical hapten exposure (dated by TCRdb to the early 2020s). For the study in its entirety: For sensitization, 2% DPC in acetone was applied to a roughly 2 cm by roughly 2 cm area of upper inner arm skin. Patients additionally received weekly therapeutic DPC doses to the scalp throughout the approximately 25-week study period. Under 30 alopecia patients gave blood for TCR sequencing at one to four time points (pre-sensitization, 2, 6 and 24 weeks). Patch tests used Finn chambers with 0.01% DPC on the upper back, scored after 6 days by International Contact Dermatitis Research Group standards. The study tracked peripheral blood TCR repertoire changes in vivo during primary and secondary sensitization to the hapten diphenylcyclopropenone (DPC) in alopecia patients. Blood samples were taken from patients before sensitization (week 0) and then at 2, 6 and about 24 weeks after DPC sensitization. Alopecia areata with under or over 50% scalp involvement, alopecia totalis and alopecia universalis were represented in the patient cohort, which was mostly female. Libraries were pooled for sequencing, and per-sample TCR yields varied mainly because of small differences in library volumes within the pool. Here is what the overall study found, with its caveats: After repeated subsampling, changes were observed in the strength of the expansion versus patch-test correlation and in the threshold at which the correlation became significant. Alopecia, a presumed autoimmune disease, was present in all patients, so the immune response of the patients might differ from that of healthy individuals. The number of TCRs above 1 in 1000 frequency did not change with DPC sensitization; there was no evidence of global repertoire structure alterations. A positive correlation was found between the number of PT1 expanded TCRs and patch test score, with significance reached at thresholds 8, 16 and 32 but not 4. Compared with pre-sensitization or healthy control sets, expanded TCRs formed significantly more large CDR3 similarity clusters, which is consistent with antigen-driven responses.

Concerning this clonotype: Its recognized antigen is unknown. No base-level quality is on record; no much larger clone is a single base apart.

The time point label, read with the paper, signifies: patch test 1, 2 weeks after DPC sensitization. The meaning of the sample's treatment or condition label: therapeutic diphenylcyclopropenone sensitization with weekly scalp DPC. At every patch-test visit, the blood draw took place before the patch test was put on. To be eligible, patients had to be aged 18 to 70, diagnosed with alopecia and judged suitable for DPC therapy, while pregnant patients were excluded. Total RNA was extracted from unfractionated whole blood that had been collected in Tempus Blood RNA tubes. The library was made by RACE. TCRdb names NextSeq 500 as the instrument used. During library preparation, unique molecular identifiers were attached to individual cDNA molecules so that TCRs could be counted in a quantitative, reproducible way. Both TCR alpha and TCR beta chains were sequenced from each blood RNA sample. Per the authors' processing: The median number of TCRs per sample was approximately 93,000, ranging from about 20,000 to 750,000. V, J and CDR3 annotation of the TCR reads was performed with the Decombinator software suite. For PS versus PT1 abundance plots, all samples were subsampled to the same number of TCRs (28,000). Expanded TCRs were defined as absent before sensitization and observed at least eight times at the 2-week time point. TCRdb ran its own pipeline on the public reads, namely fastp trimming at Q25 and MiXCR clone calling, and kept in-frame beta chains. Identical CDR3 protein sequences are pooled into one entry, listed with their most common genes and DNA. The V and J calls reflect TCRdb's pipeline rather than the authors' work. Present in this sample are some 110,000 distinct CDR3 sequences, around 10% of which were seen just once. The leading ten clones occupy 1.2% to 1.5% of the sample.

Counted from cysteine to phenylalanine, this CDR3 has 16 amino acids. CDR3 DNA is the only sequence kept; it has 48 bases, read in frame from the first base. CDR1 is given as MGHRA and CDR2 as YSYEKL, both from the germline V gene. The V end gives up 4 bases and the J end 7 bases, leaving 15 bases in the junction not matched to a gene. This clonotype was sampled from a woman in her forties or fifties with alopecia areata. Some clones in this sample may be carry-over from other donors' samples. The chain uses TRBV4-1 and TRBJ1-1; TRBD1 fits 7 bases in the junction. The sample consisted of whole blood, taken in connection with sensitization to the hapten diphenylcyclopropenone (DPC). The nucleotide sequence is TGCGCCAGCAGCCCCGGGACAGTCAGAGGACAGAATGAAGCTTTCTTT. It codes for CASSPGTVRGQNEAFF.